The 19 T cell receptor beta chains below all came from one sample that was sequenced in a study of vaccination effects on CD4 cells after COVID-19. Clones were sequenced by immunoSEQ multiplex PCR, and TCRdb holds only the in-frame ones, with some missing. The profile shows about 34,000 clones, approximately 73% of them singletons. Expansion of antigen-specific CD4+ T cells with viral peptide pools was carried out by the ViraFEST assay before sequencing. CD4+ T cells were isolated after around ten days of culture. None of these healthy vaccinees had been infected with SARS-CoV-2 before vaccination. For these TCRs, the target antigens are not known. The starting material was CD4+ T cells from PBMCs cultured with HCoV-OC43 spike peptides, obtained before COVID-19 vaccination. Noted subset: HCoV-OC43 spike overlapping peptide pool stimulation. These receptors originate from a human donor who received a COVID-19 vaccine.

This CDR3 is CASSLNRDRVNGANVLTF. CDR3 bases: TGCGCCAGCAGCTTGAACCGGGACAGGGTGAACGGGGCCAACGTCCTGACTTTC. The chain recombines TRBV5-1 with TRBJ2-6; 9 bases agree with TRBD1. The CDR3 totals 18 residues. Germline lookup yields CDR1 SGHRS and CDR2 YFSETQ. The ends lost 1 base at V and 4 bases at J; junction bases unmatched: 9.

This clone was seen more than once but under ten times. V gene TRBV7-9 combines with J gene TRBJ2-5; D might be TRBD2 (6 bases). The CDR3 spans 13 residues. Trimming stripped 3 bases from V and 4 bases from J, with 9 bases between. CDR1 SEHNR and CDR2 FQNEAQ come from the germline V gene (reference sequence). In DNA, the CDR3 is TGTGCCAGCAGCTTCCCGGGAGTAGAGACCCAGTACTTC. It translates to CASSFPGVETQYF.

V gene TRBV5-4 combines with J gene TRBJ2-7, with D perhaps matching TRBD1 (6 bases). CDR1 is SGHNT, CDR2 YYREEE, per germline (reference sequence). Trimming stripped 4 bases from V and 10 bases from J, with 21 bases between. The CDR3 is 14 residues long. CDR3 DNA sequence: TGTGCCAGCAGCGCAGTGGGGTCCACAGGGATACAGTACTTC. Amino acid sequence: CASSAVGSTGIQYF.

V gene TRBV19 combines with J gene TRBJ1-1, with D tentatively TRBD1 (6 bases). V lost 6 bases, J lost 1 base, and 18 bases lay in between. The CDR3 extends over 16 amino acids. Germline V gene sequence: CDR1 LNHDA, CDR2 SQIVND (reference sequence). The CDR3 bases are TGTGCCAGTAGCCGAACCGGGGGGCGCGCGAACACTGAAGCTTTCTTT. It yields the protein CASSRTGGRANTEAFF.

As DNA, the CDR3 is TGTGCCTGGAAGAGGGCCCAAGAGACCCAGTACTTC. This codes for CAWKRAQETQYF. V gene TRBV30 combines with J gene TRBJ2-5; a weak D match, TRBD2 (5 bases). The V and J ends lost 4 bases and 1 base respectively, with 7 bases between them. This CDR3 is 12 amino acids long. CDR1 and CDR2 from the germline V gene are GTSNPN and SVGIG (reference sequence).

This clone was seen only a few times. The chain is built from TRBV28 and TRBJ1-3; D remains ambiguous. The V and J ends lost 11 bases and 0 bases respectively, with 5 bases between them. Germline CDR1 and CDR2: MDHEN and SYDVKM. There are 11 residues in the CDR3. The CDR3 coding sequence is TGTGCCGGAAGCTCTGGAAACACCATATATTTT. This gives the protein CAGSSGNTIYF.

The V gene is TRBV19, the J gene TRBJ1-2; D is unclear. Trimming stripped 5 bases from V and 4 bases from J, with 8 bases between. The V gene's germline CDR1 is LNHDA and CDR2 SQIVND (reference sequence). There are 12 residues in the CDR3. The CDR3 reads CASSSVAYGYTF. CDR3 in DNA: TGTGCCAGTAGTTCGGTTGCCTATGGCTACACCTTC. Full variable domain (rest looked up from reference TRBV19 and TRBJ1-2): DGGITQSPKYLFRKEGQNVTLSCEQNLNHDAMYWYRQDPGQGLRLIYYSQIVNDFQKGDIAEGYSVSREKKESFPLTVTSAQKNPTAFYLCASSSVAYGYTFGSGTRLTVV.

The chain has TRBV11-1 and TRBJ2-2, with D unclear. This CDR3 has 12 amino acids. CDR1 SGHAT and CDR2 FQDESV come from the germline V gene (reference sequence). With 4 bases removed from V and 2 bases from J, the gap between germline ends came to 2 bases. CDR3: CASSSNTGELFF. The CDR3 coding sequence is TGTGCCAGCAGCTCCAACACCGGGGAGCTGTTTTTT. Together with reference TRBV11-1 and TRBJ2-2, the CDR3 gives the full variable domain: EAEVAQSPRYKITEKSQAVAFWCDPISGHATLYWYRQILGQGPELLVQFQDESVVDDSQLPKDRFSAERLKGVDSTLKIQPAELGDSAMYLCASSSNTGELFFGEGSRLTVL.

The chain has TRBV18 and TRBJ1-2; 8 nucleotides align to TRBD1. This CDR3 is 15 amino acids long. With 5 bases clipped from V and 5 bases from J, the junction kept 10 bases outside the gene matches. Per germline, CDR1 KGHSH and CDR2 LQKENI. CDR3 sequence (DNA): TGTGCCAGCTCAGAAACCAGGGGGCTCTGGTATGGCTACACCTTC. This sequence encodes CASSETRGLWYGYTF.

J is TRBJ2-7 and V is TRBV5-1; 8 nucleotides line up with TRBD1. The CDR3 covers 18 residues. The ends lost 4 bases at V and 0 bases at J; junction bases unmatched: 15. Germline lookup yields CDR1 SGHRS and CDR2 YFSETQ. CDR3: CASSKQQGGDRSSYEQYF. In DNA form, the CDR3 reads TGCGCCAGCAGCAAACAACAAGGAGGGGACAGGAGCTCCTACGAGCAGTACTTC.

The rearrangement joins TRBV19 to TRBJ1-1; the D is unclear. V dropped 7 bases and J dropped 3 bases, with 15 bases sitting between them. Germline V gene lookup returns CDR1 LNHDA and CDR2 SQIVND (reference sequence). The CDR3 extends over 14 amino acids. CDR3 in amino acids: CASTPEGQYTEAFF. The DNA for the CDR3 is TGTGCCAGTACCCCTGAAGGGCAGTACACTGAAGCTTTCTTT.

The chain uses TRBV6-6 and TRBJ1-6; D is perhaps TRBD1 (6 bases). V gave up 7 bases and J gave up 9 bases, with 10 bases separating them. The CDR3 sequence is 12 residues long. Germline CDR1 is MNHNY and CDR2 is SVGAGI (reference sequence). The CDR3 protein is CASKLQGSPLHF. CDR3 in DNA: TGTGCCAGCAAATTACAGGGTTCACCCCTCCACTTT.

This clone was recorded only once. V gene TRBV14 combines with J gene TRBJ2-5; no clear D gene. Germline CDR1 is SGHDN and CDR2 is FVKESK. This CDR3 is built from 11 residues. The ends were cut back, 4 bases at V and 7 bases at J, with 7 bases in the middle. In DNA, the CDR3 is TGTGCCAGCAGCCCCGGCGCGACCCAGTACTTC. Its protein product is CASSPGATQYF.

This clone was observed a handful of times. The chain recombines TRBV5-1 with TRBJ2-7, with TRBD2 identical over 11 bases. The germline CDR1 and CDR2 sequences are SGHRS and YFSETQ. The ends lost 4 bases at V and 3 bases at J; junction bases unmatched: 3. The CDR3 has 14 residues. The CDR3 region is CASSRGTSGYEQYF. The CDR3 coding sequence is TGCGCCAGCAGCCGAGGGACTAGCGGCTACGAGCAGTACTTC.

This clone was seen more than once but under ten times. J is TRBJ2-1 and V is TRBV4-3; the match to TRBD1 covers 7 bases. The CDR3 extends over 17 amino acids. Germline assignment: CDR1 LGHNA and CDR2 YSLEER. Losses at the gene ends were 0 bases for V and 7 bases for J; bases not matched to a gene: 12. CDR3 region: CASSQEGITGARNEQFF. CDR3 DNA: TGCGCCAGCAGCCAAGAGGGAATAACAGGGGCAAGAAATGAGCAGTTCTTC.

This rearrangement joins TRBV5-4 to TRBJ1-4, with TRBD1 as a possible D gene (5 bases). Germline-derived CDR1 and CDR2 are SGHNT and YYREEE (reference sequence). This CDR3 is built from 17 residues. The germline V and J ends were trimmed by 0 bases and 4 bases, with 16 bases remaining between them. Here the CDR3 reads CASSLVPGQSGNEKLFF. CDR3 nucleotides: TGTGCCAGCAGCTTGGTTCCAGGGCAGTCGGGTAATGAAAAACTGTTTTTT.

The chain is built from TRBV18 and TRBJ2-7, with a weak D call TRBD1 (6 bases). V shed 2 bases and J shed 2 bases, with 7 bases lying between them. The V gene's germline CDR1 is KGHSH and CDR2 LQKENI. The CDR3 spans 13 residues. The CDR3 nucleotides read TGTGCCAGCTCACCAAACAGGGCCTACGAGCAGTACTTC. This gives the protein CASSPNRAYEQYF.

This rearrangement joins TRBV19 to TRBJ2-3; D ambiguous. Germline loops: CDR1 LNHDA, CDR2 SQIVND (reference sequence). V dropped 4 bases and J dropped 2 bases, with 13 bases sitting between them. The CDR3 covers 15 residues. DNA for the CDR3: TGTGCCAGTAGTACCCAACTGGGCTTCACAGATACGCAGTATTTT. Translation: CASSTQLGFTDTQYF.

The genes are TRBV5-1 and TRBJ2-7, with TRBD2 as a possible D gene (6 bases). V dropped 0 bases and J dropped 6 bases, with 13 bases sitting between them. Germline CDR1 reads SGHRS; CDR2 reads YFSETQ. This CDR3 spans 14 amino acids. DNA for the CDR3: TGCGCCAGCAGCTTGGGAGCGGGTTTGGGCGAGCAGTACTTC. It is translated as CASSLGAGLGEQYF.